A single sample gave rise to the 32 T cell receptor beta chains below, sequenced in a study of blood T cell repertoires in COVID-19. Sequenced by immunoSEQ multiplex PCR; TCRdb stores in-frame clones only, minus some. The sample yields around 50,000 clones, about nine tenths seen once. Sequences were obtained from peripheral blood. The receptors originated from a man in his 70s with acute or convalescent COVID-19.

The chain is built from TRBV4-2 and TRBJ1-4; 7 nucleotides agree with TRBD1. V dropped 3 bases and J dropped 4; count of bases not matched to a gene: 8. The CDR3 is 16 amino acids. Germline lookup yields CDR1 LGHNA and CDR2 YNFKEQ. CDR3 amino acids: CASSQGTTGINEKLFF. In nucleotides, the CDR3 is TGTGCCAGCAGCCAGGGAACGACAGGGATTAATGAAAAACTGTTTTTT.

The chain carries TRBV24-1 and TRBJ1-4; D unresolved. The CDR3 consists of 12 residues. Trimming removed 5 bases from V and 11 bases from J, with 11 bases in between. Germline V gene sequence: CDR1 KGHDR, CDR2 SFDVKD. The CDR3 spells CATSASTGKLFF. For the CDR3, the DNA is TGTGCCACCAGTGCCTCAACTGGTAAACTGTTTTTT.

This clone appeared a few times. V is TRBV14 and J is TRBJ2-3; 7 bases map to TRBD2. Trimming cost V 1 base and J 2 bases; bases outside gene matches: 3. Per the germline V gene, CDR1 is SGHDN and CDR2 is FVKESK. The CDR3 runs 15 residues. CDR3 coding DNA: TGTGCCAGCAGCCAAGGGGGGGGGACCACAGATACGCAGTATTTT. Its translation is CASSQGGGTTDTQYF.

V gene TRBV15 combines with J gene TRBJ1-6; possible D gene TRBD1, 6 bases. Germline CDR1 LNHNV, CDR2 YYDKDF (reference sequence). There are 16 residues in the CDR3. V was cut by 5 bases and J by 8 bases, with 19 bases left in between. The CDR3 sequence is CATSRTGTNVYSPLHF. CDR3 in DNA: TGTGCCACCAGCCGAACCGGGACAAATGTGTATTCACCCCTCCACTTT.

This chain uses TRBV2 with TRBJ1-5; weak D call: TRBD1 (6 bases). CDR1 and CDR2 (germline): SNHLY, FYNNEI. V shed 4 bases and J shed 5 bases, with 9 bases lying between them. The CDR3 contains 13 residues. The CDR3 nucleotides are TGTGCCAGCAGTGGACAGGCCTATCAGCCCCAGCATTTT. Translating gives CASSGQAYQPQHF.

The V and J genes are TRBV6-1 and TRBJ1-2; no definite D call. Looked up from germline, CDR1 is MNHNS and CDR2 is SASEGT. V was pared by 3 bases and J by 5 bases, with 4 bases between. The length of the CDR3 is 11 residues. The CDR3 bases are TGTGCCAGCAGTGACAATTATGGCTACACCTTC. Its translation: CASSDNYGYTF.

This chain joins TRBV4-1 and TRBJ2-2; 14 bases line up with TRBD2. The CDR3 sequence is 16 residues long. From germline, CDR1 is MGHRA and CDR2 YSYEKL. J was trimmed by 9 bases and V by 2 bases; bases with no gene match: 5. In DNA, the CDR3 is TGCGCCAGCAGCCAATCGACTAGCGGGGGGGTGAGGGAGCTGTTTTTT. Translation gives CASSQSTSGGVRELFF.

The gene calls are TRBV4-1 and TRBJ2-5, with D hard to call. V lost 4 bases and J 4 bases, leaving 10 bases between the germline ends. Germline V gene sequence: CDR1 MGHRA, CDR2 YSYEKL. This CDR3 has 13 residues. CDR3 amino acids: CASSRLPGETQYF. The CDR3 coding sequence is TGCGCCAGCAGCCGCCTTCCCGGAGAGACCCAGTACTTC.

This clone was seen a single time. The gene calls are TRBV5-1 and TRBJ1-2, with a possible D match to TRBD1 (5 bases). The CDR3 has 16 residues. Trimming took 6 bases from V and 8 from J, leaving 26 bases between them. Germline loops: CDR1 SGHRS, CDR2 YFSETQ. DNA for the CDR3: TGCGCCAGCACTCCTTCGGGGGGTTCCAGTTTAGGCGGCTACACCTTC. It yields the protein CASTPSGGSSLGGYTF.

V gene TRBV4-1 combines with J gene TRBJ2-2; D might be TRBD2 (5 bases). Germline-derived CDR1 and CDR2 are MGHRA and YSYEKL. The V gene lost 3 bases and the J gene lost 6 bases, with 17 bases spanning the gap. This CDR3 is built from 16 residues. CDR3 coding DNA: TGCGCCAGCAGCCACGGGGTAGCCACCCTCCCCGGGGAGCTGTTTTTT. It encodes CASSHGVATLPGELFF.

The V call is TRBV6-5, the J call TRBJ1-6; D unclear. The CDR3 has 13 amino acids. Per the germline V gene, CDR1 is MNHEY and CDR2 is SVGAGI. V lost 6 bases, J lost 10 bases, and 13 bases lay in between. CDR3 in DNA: TGTGCCAGCAGCCCAGTTGGGAGGTCACCCCTCCACTTT. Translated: CASSPVGRSPLHF.

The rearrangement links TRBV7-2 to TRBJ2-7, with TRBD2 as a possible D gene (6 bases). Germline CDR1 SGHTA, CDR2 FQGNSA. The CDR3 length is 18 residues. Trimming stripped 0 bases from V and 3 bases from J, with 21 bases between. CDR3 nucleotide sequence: TGTGCCAGCAGCTTAGCGGGTCCCGATGGGACTTTGGGCTACGAGCAGTACTTC. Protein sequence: CASSLAGPDGTLGYEQYF.

The CDR3 region is CASSLLGQGGGYTF. The DNA of the CDR3 is TGTGCCAGCAGCTTGTTAGGTCAGGGAGGCGGCTACACCTTC. The rearrangement uses TRBV7-2 and TRBJ1-2; D might be TRBD1 (5 bases). CDR3 length: 14 residues. Trimming pared 3 bases from V and 8 bases from J, leaving 16 bases between. Germline V gene data show CDR1 as SGHTA and CDR2 as FQGNSA.

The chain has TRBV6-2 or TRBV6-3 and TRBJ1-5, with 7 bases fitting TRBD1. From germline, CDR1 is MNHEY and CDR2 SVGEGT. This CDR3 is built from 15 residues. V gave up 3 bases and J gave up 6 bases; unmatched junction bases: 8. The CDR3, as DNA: TGTGCCAGCAGTTATCAGGACAGGCCCCGTCAGCCCCAGCATTTT. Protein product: CASSYQDRPRQPQHF.

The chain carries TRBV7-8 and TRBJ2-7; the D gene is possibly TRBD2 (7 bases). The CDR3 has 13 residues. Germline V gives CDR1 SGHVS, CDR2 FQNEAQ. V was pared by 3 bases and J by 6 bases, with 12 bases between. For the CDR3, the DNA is TGTGCCAGCAGCTTGGGGGGGCGGGTCGAGCAGTACTTC. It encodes CASSLGGRVEQYF.

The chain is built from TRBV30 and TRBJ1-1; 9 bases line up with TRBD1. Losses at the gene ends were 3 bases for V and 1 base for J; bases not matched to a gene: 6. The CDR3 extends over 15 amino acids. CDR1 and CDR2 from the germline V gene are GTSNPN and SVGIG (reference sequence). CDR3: CAWSHLGQGNTEAFF. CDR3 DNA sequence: TGTGCCTGGAGCCACTTGGGACAGGGGAACACTGAAGCTTTCTTT.

CDR3 DNA sequence: TGTGCCAGTAGTCGAGGGCAACCAAATGGCTACACCTTC. This encodes CASSRGQPNGYTF. This chain joins TRBV19 and TRBJ1-2; no firm D call. This CDR3 comprises 13 residues. V was cut by 5 bases and J by 6 bases, with 13 bases left in between. CDR1 LNHDA and CDR2 SQIVND come from the germline V gene (reference sequence).

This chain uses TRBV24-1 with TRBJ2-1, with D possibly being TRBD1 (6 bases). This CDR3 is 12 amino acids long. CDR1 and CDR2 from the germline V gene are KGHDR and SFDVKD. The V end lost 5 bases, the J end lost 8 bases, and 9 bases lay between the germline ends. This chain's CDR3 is CATSGQADEQFF. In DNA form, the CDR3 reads TGTGCCACCAGTGGACAGGCAGATGAGCAGTTCTTC.

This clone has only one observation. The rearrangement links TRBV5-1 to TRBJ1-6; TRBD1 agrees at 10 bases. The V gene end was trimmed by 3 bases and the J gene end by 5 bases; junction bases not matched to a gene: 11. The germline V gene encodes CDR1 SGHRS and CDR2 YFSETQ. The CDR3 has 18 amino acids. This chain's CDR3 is CASSSRTGGSFNNSPLHF. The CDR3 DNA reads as TGCGCCAGCAGCTCCCGGACAGGGGGTTCTTTTAATAATTCACCCCTCCACTTT.

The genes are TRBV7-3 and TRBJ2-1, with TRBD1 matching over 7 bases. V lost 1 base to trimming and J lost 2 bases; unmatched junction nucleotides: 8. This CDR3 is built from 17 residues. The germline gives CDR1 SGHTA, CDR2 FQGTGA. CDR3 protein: CASSLKGGLSPYNEQFF. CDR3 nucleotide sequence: TGTGCCAGCAGCTTAAAAGGGGGCCTAAGCCCCTACAATGAGCAGTTCTTC.

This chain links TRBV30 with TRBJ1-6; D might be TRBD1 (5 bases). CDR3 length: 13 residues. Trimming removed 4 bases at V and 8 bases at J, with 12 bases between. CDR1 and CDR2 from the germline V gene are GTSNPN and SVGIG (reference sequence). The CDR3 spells CAWNRDLYSPLHF. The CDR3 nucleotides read TGTGCCTGGAACCGGGACTTGTATTCACCCCTCCACTTT.

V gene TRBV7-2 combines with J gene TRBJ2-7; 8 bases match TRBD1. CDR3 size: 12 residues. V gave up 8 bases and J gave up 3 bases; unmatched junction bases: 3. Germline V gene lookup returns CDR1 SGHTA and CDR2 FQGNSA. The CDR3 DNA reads TGTGCCAGCGGACAGGGCTACTACGAGCAGTACTTC. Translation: CASGQGYYEQYF.

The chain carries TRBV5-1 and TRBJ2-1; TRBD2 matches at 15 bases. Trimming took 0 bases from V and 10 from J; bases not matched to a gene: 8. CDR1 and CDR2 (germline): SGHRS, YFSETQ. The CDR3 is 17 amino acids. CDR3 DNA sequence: TGCGCCAGCAGCTTGGGTGGACTAGCGGGGGGGCTGTCCGAGCAGTTCTTC. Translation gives CASSLGGLAGGLSEQFF. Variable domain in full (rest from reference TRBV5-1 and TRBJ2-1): KAGVTQTPRYLIKTRGQQVTLSCSPISGHRSVSWYQQTPGQGLQFLFEYFSETQRNKGNFPGRFSGRQFSNSRSEMNVSTLELGDSALYLCASSLGGLAGGLSEQFFGPGTRLTVL.

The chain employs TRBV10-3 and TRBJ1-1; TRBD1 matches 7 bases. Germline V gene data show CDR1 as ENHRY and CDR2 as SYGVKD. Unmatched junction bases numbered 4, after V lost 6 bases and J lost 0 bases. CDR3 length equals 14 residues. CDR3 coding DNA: TGTGCCATCAGAAGACAGGGAGTGAACACTGAAGCTTTCTTT. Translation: CAIRRQGVNTEAFF.

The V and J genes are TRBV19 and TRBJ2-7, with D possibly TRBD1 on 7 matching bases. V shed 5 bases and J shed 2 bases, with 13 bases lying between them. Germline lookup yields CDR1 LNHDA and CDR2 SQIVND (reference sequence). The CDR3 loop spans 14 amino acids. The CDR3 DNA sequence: TGTGCCAGTAGTTTGTCAGGGGGGACCTACGAGCAGTACTTC. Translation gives CASSLSGGTYEQYF. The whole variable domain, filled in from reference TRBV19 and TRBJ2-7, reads DGGITQSPKYLFRKEGQNVTLSCEQNLNHDAMYWYRQDPGQGLRLIYYSQIVNDFQKGDIAEGYSVSREKKESFPLTVTSAQKNPTAFYLCASSLSGGTYEQYFGPGTRLTVT.

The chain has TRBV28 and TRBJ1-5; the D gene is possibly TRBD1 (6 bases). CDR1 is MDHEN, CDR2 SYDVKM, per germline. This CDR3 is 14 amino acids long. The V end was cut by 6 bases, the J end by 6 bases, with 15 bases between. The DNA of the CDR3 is TGTGCCAGCAGCTTAACACAGGGCCTTCAGCCCCAGCATTTT. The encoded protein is CASSLTQGLQPQHF.

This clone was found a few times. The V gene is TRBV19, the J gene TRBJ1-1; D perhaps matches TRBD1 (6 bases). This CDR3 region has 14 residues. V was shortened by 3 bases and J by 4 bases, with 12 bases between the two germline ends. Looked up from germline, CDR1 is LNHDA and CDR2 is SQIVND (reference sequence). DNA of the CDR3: TGTGCCAGTAGTATGGTAGGGGGTGTCACTGAAGCTTTCTTT. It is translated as CASSMVGGVTEAFF.

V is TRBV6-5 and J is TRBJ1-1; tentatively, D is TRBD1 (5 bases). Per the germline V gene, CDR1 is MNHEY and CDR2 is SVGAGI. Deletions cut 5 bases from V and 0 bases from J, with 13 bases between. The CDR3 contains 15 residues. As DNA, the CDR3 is TGTGCCAGCAGTCCCCCCTCGACAGTGAACACTGAAGCTTTCTTT. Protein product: CASSPPSTVNTEAFF.

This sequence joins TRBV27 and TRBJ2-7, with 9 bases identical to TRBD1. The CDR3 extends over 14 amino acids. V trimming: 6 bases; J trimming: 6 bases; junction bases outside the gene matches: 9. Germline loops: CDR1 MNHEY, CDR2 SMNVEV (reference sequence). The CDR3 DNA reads TGTGCCAGCAGAGCTTGGACAGGGGAGGGCGAGCAGTACTTC. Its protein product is CASRAWTGEGEQYF.

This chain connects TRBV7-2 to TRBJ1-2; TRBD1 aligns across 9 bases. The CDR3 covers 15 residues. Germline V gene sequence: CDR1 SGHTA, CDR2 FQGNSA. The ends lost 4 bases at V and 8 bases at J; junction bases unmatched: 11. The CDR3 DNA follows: TGTGCCAGCAGCTCCCTCGGGACAGGGATCTCCGGCTACACCTTC. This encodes CASSSLGTGISGYTF.

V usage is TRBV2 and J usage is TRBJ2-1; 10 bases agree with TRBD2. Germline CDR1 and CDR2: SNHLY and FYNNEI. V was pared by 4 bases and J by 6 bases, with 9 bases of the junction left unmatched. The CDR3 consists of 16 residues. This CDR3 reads CASSALTSGVSNEQFF. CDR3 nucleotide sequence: TGTGCCAGCAGTGCCCTAACTAGCGGGGTAAGCAATGAGCAGTTCTTC. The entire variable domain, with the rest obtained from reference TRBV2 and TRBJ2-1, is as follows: EPEVTQTPSHQVTQMGQEVILRCVPISNHLYFYWYRQILGQKVEFLVSFYNNEISEKSEIFDDQFSVERPDGSNFTLKIRSTKLEDSAMYFCASSALTSGVSNEQFFGPGTRLTVL.

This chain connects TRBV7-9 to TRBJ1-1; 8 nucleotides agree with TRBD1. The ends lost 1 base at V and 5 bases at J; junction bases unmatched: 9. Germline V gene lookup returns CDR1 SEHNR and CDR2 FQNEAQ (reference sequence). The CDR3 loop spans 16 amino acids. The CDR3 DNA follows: TGTGCCAGCAGCTTAGATTCCGGGACAGGTAGAACTGAAGCTTTCTTT. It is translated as CASSLDSGTGRTEAFF.